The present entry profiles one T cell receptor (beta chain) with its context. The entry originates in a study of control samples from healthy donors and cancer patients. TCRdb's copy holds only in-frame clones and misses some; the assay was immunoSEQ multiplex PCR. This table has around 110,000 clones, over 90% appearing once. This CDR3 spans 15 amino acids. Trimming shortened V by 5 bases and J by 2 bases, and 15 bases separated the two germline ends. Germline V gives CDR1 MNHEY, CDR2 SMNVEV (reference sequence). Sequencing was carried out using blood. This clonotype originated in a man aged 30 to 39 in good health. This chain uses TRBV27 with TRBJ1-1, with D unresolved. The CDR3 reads CASSTRGVRNTEAFF. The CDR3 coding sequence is TGTGCCAGCAGTACCCGTGGAGTAAGAAACACTGAAGCTTTCTTT.